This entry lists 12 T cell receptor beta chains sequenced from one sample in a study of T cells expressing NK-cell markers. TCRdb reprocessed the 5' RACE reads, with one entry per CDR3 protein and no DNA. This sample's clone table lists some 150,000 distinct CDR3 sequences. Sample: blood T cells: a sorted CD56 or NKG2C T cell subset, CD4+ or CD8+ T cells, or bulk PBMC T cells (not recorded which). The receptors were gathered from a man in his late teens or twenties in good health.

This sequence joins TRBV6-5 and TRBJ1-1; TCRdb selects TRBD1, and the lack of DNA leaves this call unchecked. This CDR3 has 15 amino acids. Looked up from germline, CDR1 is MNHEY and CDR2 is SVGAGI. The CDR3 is CASSFEPGGNTEAFF.

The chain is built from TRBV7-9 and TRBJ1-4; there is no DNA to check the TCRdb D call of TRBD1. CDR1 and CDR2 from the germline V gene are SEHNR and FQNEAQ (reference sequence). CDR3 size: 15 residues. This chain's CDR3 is CASSPRQGTDEKLFF.

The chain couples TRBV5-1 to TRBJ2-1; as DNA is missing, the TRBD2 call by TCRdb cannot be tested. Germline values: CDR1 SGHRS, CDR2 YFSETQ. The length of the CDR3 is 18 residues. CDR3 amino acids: CASTPGLAETKLDNEQFF.

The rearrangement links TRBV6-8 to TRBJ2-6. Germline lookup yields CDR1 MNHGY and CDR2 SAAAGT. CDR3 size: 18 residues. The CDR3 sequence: CASRFLVEPNSGANVLTF.

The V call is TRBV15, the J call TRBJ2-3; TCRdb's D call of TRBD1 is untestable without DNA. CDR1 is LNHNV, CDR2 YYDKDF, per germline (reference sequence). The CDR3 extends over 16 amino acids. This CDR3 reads CATSSGEGGTSDTQYF.

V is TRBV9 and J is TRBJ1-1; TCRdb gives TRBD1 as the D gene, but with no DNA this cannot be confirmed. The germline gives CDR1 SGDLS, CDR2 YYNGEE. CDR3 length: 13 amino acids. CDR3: CASSEGGGTEAFF.

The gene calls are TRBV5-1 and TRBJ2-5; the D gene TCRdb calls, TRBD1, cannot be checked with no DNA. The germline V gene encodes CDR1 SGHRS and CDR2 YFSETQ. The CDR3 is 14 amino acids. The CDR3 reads CASSSWTEQETQYF.

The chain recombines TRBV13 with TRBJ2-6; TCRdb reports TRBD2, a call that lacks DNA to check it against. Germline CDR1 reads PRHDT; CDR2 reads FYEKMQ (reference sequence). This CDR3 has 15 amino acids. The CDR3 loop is CASSLLRSGANVLTF.

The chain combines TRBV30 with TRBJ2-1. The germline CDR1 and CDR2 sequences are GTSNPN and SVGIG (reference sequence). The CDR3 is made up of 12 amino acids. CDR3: CAWSDPIDEQFF. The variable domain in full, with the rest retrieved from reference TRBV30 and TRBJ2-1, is SQTIHQWPATLVQPVGSPLSLECTVEGTSNPNLYWYRQAAGRGLQLLFYSVGIGQISSEVPQNLSASRPQDRQFILSSKKLLLSDSGFYLCAWSDPIDEQFFGPGTRLTVL.

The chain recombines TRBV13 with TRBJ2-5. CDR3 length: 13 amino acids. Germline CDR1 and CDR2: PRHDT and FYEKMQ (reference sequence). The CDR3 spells CASSLFSRETQYF.

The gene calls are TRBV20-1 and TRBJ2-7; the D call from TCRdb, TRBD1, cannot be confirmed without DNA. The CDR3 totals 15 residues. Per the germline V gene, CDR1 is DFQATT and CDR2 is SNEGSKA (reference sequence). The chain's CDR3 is CSATITGTGVYEQYF.

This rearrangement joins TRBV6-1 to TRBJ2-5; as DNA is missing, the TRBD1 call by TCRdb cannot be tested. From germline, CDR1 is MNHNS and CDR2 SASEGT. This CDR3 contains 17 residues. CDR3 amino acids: CASSPPPGIRSEETQYF.